The next 9 T cell receptor beta chains were all read from a single sample in a study of blood T cells in healthy people across ages. For the second PCR, which ran for 7 to 11 cycles, a sample-barcoded 5' primer and a J-beta primer mix were used. TCRdb fed the 5' RACE reads into MiXCR, producing one record per CDR3 protein. Among about 1.6 million distinct CDR3 sequences, almost 35% were seen once, and the ten largest hold approximately 10%. Material: blood. The receptors were sampled from a woman in her 30s in good health.

The chain uses TRBV28 and TRBJ2-5, with TRBD1 identical over 8 bases. CDR3 length equals 13 residues. Germline V gene lookup returns CDR1 MDHEN and CDR2 SYDVKM. The J segment lost 5 bases and the V segment lost 10 bases, leaving 9 bases of the junction unmatched. The CDR3 region has the DNA TGTGCCACCAAAATCCAGGGGGCTGAGACCCAGTACTTC. It translates to CATKIQGAETQYF. Together with reference TRBV28 and TRBJ2-5, the CDR3 gives the full variable domain: DVKVTQSSRYLVKRTGEKVFLECVQDMDHENMFWYRQDPGLGLRLIYFSYDVKMKEKGDIPEGYSVSREKKERFSLILESASTNQTSMYLCATKIQGAETQYFGPGTRLLVL.

The chain joins TRBV16 to TRBJ1-1; D perhaps matches TRBD1 (5 bases). The CDR3 sequence is 15 residues long. V lost 4 bases to trimming and J lost 1 base, with 13 bases between them. Germline V CDR1 and CDR2: KGHSY, FQNENV. DNA for the CDR3: TGTGCCAGCAGCCCGGTGGGCAGGGCGAACACTGAAGCTTTCTTT. This translates into CASSPVGRANTEAFF.

The V and J genes are TRBV2 and TRBJ2-1; TRBD1 agrees at 7 bases. Trimming cost V 6 bases and J 0 bases; bases outside gene matches: 8. The CDR3 totals 16 residues. In germline, CDR1 is SNHLY, CDR2 FYNNEI. CDR3: CASSPGGQTSYNEQFF. CDR3 sequence (DNA): TGTGCCAGCAGCCCTGGGGGACAGACCTCCTACAATGAGCAGTTCTTC.

This clonotype was counted between two and nine times. One end of the junction does not line up with germline, which may come from a read error. The chain employs TRBV10-2 and TRBJ2-1; 8 nucleotides agree with TRBD2. CDR1 and CDR2 from the germline V gene are WSHSY and SAAADI. The CDR3 contains 13 residues. The CDR3: CASGSGGDNEQFF. Written as DNA, the CDR3 is TGTGCCAGCGGAAGCGGGGGTGACAATGAGCAGTTCTTC.

The chain employs TRBV9 and TRBJ2-1; TRBD1 matches 9 bases. This CDR3 comprises 18 residues. Germline values: CDR1 SGDLS, CDR2 YYNGEE. Trimming took 1 base from V and 1 from J; bases not matched to a gene: 9. DNA for the CDR3: TGTGCCAGCAGCGTAAAGGACAGGGGACCGGGGTCCTACAATGAGCAGTTCTTC. It is translated as CASSVKDRGPGSYNEQFF.

The chain carries TRBV7-6 and TRBJ2-2; 11 bases match TRBD2. Germline V gene sequence: CDR1 SGHVS, CDR2 FNYEAQ. J was trimmed by 6 bases and V by 3 bases; bases with no gene match: 6. The CDR3 has 16 residues. The CDR3 here is CASSFLAGGLAGELFF. DNA of the CDR3: TGTGCCAGCAGCTTCCTAGCGGGAGGATTGGCCGGGGAGCTGTTTTTT.

The table lists this clonotype with a count of one. This sequence joins TRBV20-1 and TRBJ1-1, with D uncertain. CDR1 and CDR2 (germline): DFQATT, SNEGSKA (reference sequence). Trimming cost V 0 bases and J 5 bases, with 10 bases left between them. This CDR3 is 13 amino acids long. CDR3 sequence: CSARDITETEAFF. The CDR3 DNA reads TGCAGTGCTAGAGACATTACAGAGACTGAAGCTTTCTTT.

The chain recombines TRBV2 with TRBJ2-1, with D uncertain. The germline CDR1 and CDR2 sequences are SNHLY and FYNNEI. Trimming left V 0 bases short and J 10 bases short, with 25 bases between. This CDR3 contains 18 residues. The CDR3 bases are TGTGCCAGCAGTGAAGCGTCACCGCACTGGAAATACACGGAGGAGCAGTTCTTC. Amino acids: CASSEASPHWKYTEEQFF.

The V call is TRBV7-6, the J call TRBJ2-1, with 8 nucleotides matching TRBD1. The CDR3 loop spans 16 amino acids. Germline V lookup: CDR1 SGHVS, CDR2 FNYEAQ. With V trimmed by 5 bases and J by 5 bases, 11 bases remained unmatched. The CDR3 DNA is TGTGCCAGCAGCCCTTCCGCCGGGACAGGACACAATGAGCAGTTCTTC. Residues: CASSPSAGTGHNEQFF.